Presented here are 26 T cell receptor beta chains from one specimen sequenced in a study of metastatic and nonmetastatic thyroid tumors. TCRdb reanalyzed the PCR reads via MiXCR. Of roughly 10,000 clones listed, more than 25% are singletons. Each patient came to thyroid surgery without any prior treatment (of any kind). The specimen was tumor tissue. These receptors all come from a female donor with papillary thyroid cancer or a benign thyroid nodule (not recorded which). Some clones in this sample may be carry-over from other donors' samples.

The chain has TRBV7-9 and TRBJ2-5, with 7 bases fitting TRBD1. The CDR3 contains 16 residues. The V and J ends lost 5 bases and 6 bases, in that order; junction bases with no gene match: 15. In germline, CDR1 is SEHNR, CDR2 FQNEAQ (reference sequence). CDR3 coding DNA: TGTGCCAGCAGCCGGCCAATTACAGGGGTCGTTAAGACCCAGTACTTC. This sequence encodes CASSRPITGVVKTQYF.

This clone has a count of ten or more. This chain uses TRBV10-3 with TRBJ1-5; no reliable D call. The germline CDR1 and CDR2 sequences are ENHRY and SYGVKD. The germline V and J ends were trimmed by 6 bases and 4 bases, with 10 bases remaining between them. CDR3 size: 13 residues. This CDR3 is CAISREANQPQHF. The CDR3 bases are TGTGCCATCAGCCGGGAAGCTAATCAGCCCCAGCATTTT.

This clone came up many times. This sample includes further DNA sequences coding for the same CDR3. The chain links TRBV3-1 to TRBJ2-7, with TRBD2 matching over 9 bases. CDR3 size: 15 residues. Per the germline V gene, CDR1 is LGHDT and CDR2 is YNNKEL (reference sequence). V lost 3 bases to trimming and J lost 0 bases; unmatched junction nucleotides: 3. This CDR3 reads CASSHSGRDSYEQYF. The DNA for the CDR3 is TGTGCCAGCAGCCATAGCGGGAGAGACTCCTACGAGCAGTACTTC.

This clone was found a few times. This chain uses TRBV5-1 with TRBJ2-3; 11 bases fit TRBD2. There are 16 residues in the CDR3. Germline CDR1 is SGHRS and CDR2 is YFSETQ. J lost 6 bases, V lost 2 bases, and 8 bases had no gene match. This CDR3 is CASSFSTSGISDTQYF. The CDR3 DNA follows: TGCGCCAGCAGCTTTTCGACTAGCGGGATCTCGGATACGCAGTATTTT.

For this clone: The germline gene is not matched at one end of the junction; a read error may be the cause. This rearrangement joins TRBV7-2 to TRBJ1-3, with D perhaps matching TRBD1 (5 bases). Germline V CDR1 and CDR2: SGHTA, FQGNSA. The CDR3 is 14 amino acids. The CDR3 is CASSDQGTGNTVYF. For the CDR3, the DNA is TGTGCCAGCAGCGATCAGGGCACTGGAAACACCGTATATTTT.

This clone is medium-sized by share. V is TRBV28 and J is TRBJ1-1; D is unresolved. This CDR3 is built from 13 residues. Per germline, CDR1 MDHEN and CDR2 SYDVKM. V was shortened by 6 bases and J by 1 base, with 9 bases between the two germline ends. The CDR3: CASREMRNTEAFF. The CDR3, as DNA: TGTGCCAGCAGGGAAATGAGGAACACTGAAGCTTTCTTT. The complete variable domain, with remaining parts taken from reference TRBV28 and TRBJ1-1, reads DVKVTQSSRYLVKRTGEKVFLECVQDMDHENMFWYRQDPGLGLRLIYFSYDVKMKEKGDIPEGYSVSREKKERFSLILESASTNQTSMYLCASREMRNTEAFFGQGTRLTVV.

Ten or more counts support this clone. The chain carries TRBV20-1 and TRBJ2-5; 13 bases line up with TRBD2. This CDR3 contains 18 residues. The V gene's germline CDR1 is DFQATT and CDR2 SNEGSKA (reference sequence). With V trimmed by 3 bases and J by 5 bases, 15 bases remained unmatched. As DNA, the CDR3 is TGCAGTGCTAGTTACGTTGAGACTAGCGGGGGGCCACGGGAGACCCAGTACTTC. This gives the protein CSASYVETSGGPRETQYF.

V is TRBV7-9 and J is TRBJ2-7, with 12 bases that match TRBD1. The CDR3 spans 15 residues. J gave up 7 bases and V 7 bases, and 11 bases lay outside the gene matches. CDR1 and CDR2 (germline): SEHNR, FQNEAQ (reference sequence). In nucleotides, the CDR3 is TGTGCCAGCACCCGGACAGGGACAGGGGGCAATGAGCAGTACTTC. It translates to CASTRTGTGGNEQYF.

By share, this clone counts as medium-sized. This sequence joins TRBV10-3 and TRBJ1-3; D uncertain. V lost 4 bases, J lost 0 bases, and 7 bases lay in between. This CDR3 has 14 residues. Germline assignment: CDR1 ENHRY and CDR2 SYGVKD. CDR3 nucleotide sequence: TGTGCCATCAGTGGACTGTTCTCTGGAAACACCATATATTTT. Translation gives CAISGLFSGNTIYF.

This clone appeared a single time. Its ends do not fully match the called genes, so a read error is possible. The same CDR3 is also encoded by other DNA sequences in this sample. The rearrangement links TRBV20-1 to TRBJ1-2, with 10 bases matching TRBD1. The length of the CDR3 is 15 residues. Germline V lookup: CDR1 DFQATT, CDR2 SNEGSKA (reference sequence). The CDR3 loop is CSARDGQGVDYGYTF. CDR3 nucleotide sequence: TGCAGTGCTAGAGATGGACAGGGGGTCGACTACGGCTACACCTTC.

This clone was observed a handful of times. The chain links TRBV28 to TRBJ2-7; 11 bases map to TRBD2. V trimming: 3 bases; J trimming: 4 bases; junction bases outside the gene matches: 8. CDR1 MDHEN and CDR2 SYDVKM come from the germline V gene. The CDR3 covers 16 residues. Written as DNA, the CDR3 is TGTGCCAGCAGTTTTGGCGGACTAGCGGGCGCATACGAGCAGTACTTC. Amino acid sequence: CASSFGGLAGAYEQYF.

By frequency in the sample, this clone is medium-sized (0.01 to 0.1%). The chain carries TRBV6-1 and TRBJ2-3; D is unresolved. The CDR3 is 18 amino acids. Germline CDR1 is MNHNS and CDR2 is SASEGT. Trimming pared 3 bases from V and 0 bases from J, leaving 19 bases between. The CDR3 region has the DNA TGTGCCAGCAGTGATTTGCCAACGACAAAGACTAGCACAGATACGCAGTATTTT. Its translation: CASSDLPTTKTSTDTQYF.

The chain combines TRBV6-1 with TRBJ1-6; no definite D call. Trimming took 2 bases from V and 5 from J, leaving 4 bases between them. CDR3 size: 13 residues. Per the germline V gene, CDR1 is MNHNS and CDR2 is SASEGT. The CDR3 coding sequence is TGTGCCAGCAGTGAAACACATAATTCACCCCTCCACTTT. This codes for CASSETHNSPLHF.

Ten or more counts support this clone. With a much larger clone just one base away, this may be a read error. The V gene is TRBV15, the J gene TRBJ1-2; TRBD1 aligns across 8 bases. CDR1 is LNHNV, CDR2 YYDKDF, per germline (reference sequence). With 8 bases clipped from V and 3 bases from J, the junction kept 11 bases outside the gene matches. CDR3 length: 15 amino acids. In DNA form, the CDR3 reads TGTGCCACCGGCAATGGACAGGGTCCACACTATGGCTACACCTTC. Encoded protein: CATGNGQGPHYGYTF.

This clone has only a few counts. The rearrangement uses TRBV19 and TRBJ2-1; 9 nucleotides line up with TRBD2. There are 15 residues in the CDR3. Germline values: CDR1 LNHDA, CDR2 SQIVND (reference sequence). Trimming cost V 7 bases and J 4 bases; bases outside gene matches: 8. CDR3: CASISSSGMYNEQFF. The CDR3 DNA reads as TGTGCCAGTATAAGTTCTAGCGGGATGTACAATGAGCAGTTCTTC.

This clone was picked up many times. The chain recombines TRBV3-1 with TRBJ2-3; 10 nucleotides match TRBD1. The CDR3 is 16 residues long. Losses at the gene ends were 4 bases for V and 2 bases for J; bases not matched to a gene: 6. Germline values: CDR1 LGHDT, CDR2 YNNKEL (reference sequence). The CDR3 sequence is CASSPLGTGATDTQYF. The CDR3 DNA sequence: TGTGCCAGCAGCCCCCTGGGGACAGGGGCCACAGATACGCAGTATTTT.

The rearrangement uses TRBV3-1 and TRBJ1-2, with D maybe TRBD1 (6 bases). V shed 1 base and J shed 0 bases, with 9 bases lying between them. Germline lookup yields CDR1 LGHDT and CDR2 YNNKEL (reference sequence). CDR3 length: 15 amino acids. CDR3 amino acids: CASSQGGGANYGYTF. In DNA form, the CDR3 reads TGTGCCAGCAGCCAAGGCGGGGGCGCTAACTATGGCTACACCTTC.

V gene TRBV12-3 or TRBV12-4 combines with J gene TRBJ2-6, with D unresolved. The V and J ends lost 2 bases and 4 bases respectively, with 18 bases between them. CDR3 length: 18 amino acids. CDR3 protein: CASSLSLWVLRGANVLTF. As DNA, the CDR3 is TGTGCCAGCAGTTTAAGCTTGTGGGTATTGAGGGGGGCCAACGTCCTGACTTTC.

By share of the sample, this clone is medium-sized. The chain is built from TRBV20-1 and TRBJ1-1; D not resolved. CDR1 DFQATT and CDR2 SNEGSKA come from the germline V gene (reference sequence). The V and J ends lost 4 bases and 8 bases respectively, with 8 bases between them. This CDR3 has 10 residues. As DNA, the CDR3 is TGCAGTGCTACCGGCTGGGAAGCTTTCTTT. Translated, it gives CSATGWEAFF.

The chain uses TRBV4-2 and TRBJ2-3, with D maybe TRBD2 (5 bases). V was trimmed by 2 bases and J by 1 base, leaving 13 bases between them. The length of the CDR3 is 16 residues. In germline, CDR1 is LGHNA, CDR2 YNFKEQ. This CDR3 is CASSQLARRGTDTQYF. CDR3 coding DNA: TGTGCCAGCAGCCAACTTGCAAGGCGGGGCACAGATACGCAGTATTTT.

This clone was counted at least ten times. The J gene is TRBJ2-7, the V gene TRBV18; 9 nucleotides agree with TRBD2. Germline V CDR1 and CDR2: KGHSH, LQKENI. Trimming removed 0 bases from V and 9 bases from J; junction bases left unmatched: 9. CDR3 length: 15 amino acids. The CDR3 reads CASSPPRIAGVVQYF. Written as DNA, the CDR3 is TGTGCCAGCTCACCACCGAGAATAGCGGGAGTAGTGCAGTACTTC.

Ten or more counts support this clone. A much larger clone lies one base from this, so it may be a read error. The CDR3 sequence is CASSPGWADAKNVQYF. CDR3 bases: TGCGCCAGCAGCCCCGGGTGGGCAGACGCCAAAAACGTTCAGTACTTC. The V and J genes are TRBV5-1 and TRBJ2-4; D is uncertain. Germline lookup yields CDR1 SGHRS and CDR2 YFSETQ. CDR3 length: 16 amino acids.

This clone was detected a few times. The chain recombines TRBV6-5 with TRBJ1-6, with 10 bases fitting TRBD1. Unmatched junction bases numbered 8, after V lost 6 bases and J lost 0 bases. The CDR3 spans 18 residues. Germline V gives CDR1 MNHEY, CDR2 SVGAGI. This CDR3 is CASRLDRGGSSYNSPLHF. The CDR3 DNA is TGTGCCAGCAGGTTGGACAGGGGGGGCAGCTCCTATAATTCACCCCTCCACTTT.

This clone was counted at least ten times. This chain uses TRBV30 with TRBJ1-5; a possible D gene is TRBD1 (6 bases). Germline V gives CDR1 GTSNPN, CDR2 SVGIG (reference sequence). V was clipped by 2 bases and J by 6 bases, with 11 bases between them. This CDR3 contains 13 residues. DNA of the CDR3: TGTGCCTGGAGTACGAGGGGGGTTCAGCCCCAGCATTTT. Translating it yields CAWSTRGVQPQHF. Complete variable domain (other parts from reference TRBV30 and TRBJ1-5): SQTIHQWPATLVQPVGSPLSLECTVEGTSNPNLYWYRQAAGRGLQLLFYSVGIGQISSEVPQNLSASRPQDRQFILSSKKLLLSDSGFYLCAWSTRGVQPQHFGDGTRLSIL.

This clone showed up many times. The V gene is TRBV18, the J gene TRBJ2-6; no clear D gene. V lost 1 base, J lost 7 bases, and 23 bases lay in between. Looked up from germline, CDR1 is KGHSH and CDR2 is LQKENI. The CDR3 spans 19 residues. CDR3 sequence: CASSPQSGGGNLGANVLTF. DNA of the CDR3: TGTGCCAGCTCACCACAGTCGGGTGGTGGGAATCTGGGCGCCAACGTCCTGACTTTC.

The gene calls are TRBV20-1 and TRBJ2-5; TRBD2 agrees at 10 bases. J was trimmed by 1 base and V by 4 bases; bases with no gene match: 3. The germline V gene has CDR1 DFQATT and CDR2 SNEGSKA (reference sequence). This CDR3 contains 14 residues. CDR3 nucleotides: TGCAGTGCTACTAGCGGGAGCCCCCAAGAGACCCAGTACTTC. Translation: CSATSGSPQETQYF.